A single count supports the clone carrying this TCR beta chain. Its specificity is unknown. The table came from immunoSEQ multiplex PCR; TCRdb's copy has only in-frame clones and leaves some out. This table has roughly 60,000 clones, more than 70% appearing once. This record comes from a study of cytotoxic CD8 clonotypes in ibrutinib-treated CLL. PBMCs were cryopreserved, and around 1.9 micrograms of genomic DNA from them went into TCR beta libraries. Germline assignment: CDR1 SGHVS and CDR2 FNYEAQ. Trimming at V came to 1 base and at J to 5 bases, leaving 4 bases not matched to a gene. The CDR3 covers 17 residues. Findings and limits, study-wide: Rising at ibrutinib response, clonality subsequently fell back toward baseline at progression. Public clonotypes (which were uncommon) either contracted or remained stable on treatment. For progressing versus sustained-remission patients, sampling times were not the same.

The receptor comes from a human donor with chronic lymphocytic leukemia. This chain uses TRBV7-6 with TRBJ2-1; 14 bases line up with TRBD2. The source material was PBMCs, sampled after 12 months of ibrutinib treatment. CDR3: CASSLGLAGGNHNEQFF. The CDR3 DNA sequence: TGTGCCAGCAGCTTAGGACTAGCGGGAGGGAACCACAATGAGCAGTTCTTC.